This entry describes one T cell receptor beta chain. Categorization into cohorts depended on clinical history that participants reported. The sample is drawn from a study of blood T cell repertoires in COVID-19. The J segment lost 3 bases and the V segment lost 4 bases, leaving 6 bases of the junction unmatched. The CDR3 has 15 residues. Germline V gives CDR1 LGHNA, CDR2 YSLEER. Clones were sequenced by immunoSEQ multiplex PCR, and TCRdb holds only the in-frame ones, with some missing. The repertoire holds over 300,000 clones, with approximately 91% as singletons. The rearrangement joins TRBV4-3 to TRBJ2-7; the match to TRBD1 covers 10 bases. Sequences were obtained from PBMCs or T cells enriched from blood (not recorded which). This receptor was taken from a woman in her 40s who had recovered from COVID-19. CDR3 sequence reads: CASSRAGTGVYEQYF. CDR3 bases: TGCGCCAGCAGCCGAGCCGGGACAGGGGTCTACGAGCAGTACTTC.